This note documents a single T cell receptor beta chain sequence. Its antigen is unknown. The sequencing template was cDNA reverse transcribed from extracted RNA. Generated by immunoSEQ multiplex PCR, the TCRdb table keeps only in-frame clones and is missing some. The table shows a few hundred thousand clones, with around two fifths occurring only once. Germline assignment: CDR1 MDHEN and CDR2 SYDVKM. This CDR3 is 14 amino acids long. Trimming removed 5 bases from V and 3 bases from J, with 11 bases in between. This sample is part of a study of CD8+ T cells in alopecia areata. The wider study: Patients in the treated group were given tofacitinib by mouth, 5 to 10 mg twice a day. The duration of tofacitinib was 6 to 18 months, with 6 months off drug afterward. Study observations and caveats: Tofacitinib produced a significant decrease in scalp clonality and in expanded CD8+ clones among the top 100. Many expanded lesional clones persisted during tofacitinib (in both scalp and blood).

Treatment described: oral pan-JAK inhibitor, 5-10 mg twice daily. The source material was CD4+ T cells sorted from blood, sampled at approximately week 39, from a patient treated with tofacitinib. This TCR was sampled from a human donor with alopecia areata. The V call is TRBV28, the J call TRBJ2-4; D may be TRBD1 (6 bases). DNA for the CDR3: TGTGCCAGCAGTGCAGGGGTTGTCAAAAACATTCAGTACTTC. Its translation is CASSAGVVKNIQYF.